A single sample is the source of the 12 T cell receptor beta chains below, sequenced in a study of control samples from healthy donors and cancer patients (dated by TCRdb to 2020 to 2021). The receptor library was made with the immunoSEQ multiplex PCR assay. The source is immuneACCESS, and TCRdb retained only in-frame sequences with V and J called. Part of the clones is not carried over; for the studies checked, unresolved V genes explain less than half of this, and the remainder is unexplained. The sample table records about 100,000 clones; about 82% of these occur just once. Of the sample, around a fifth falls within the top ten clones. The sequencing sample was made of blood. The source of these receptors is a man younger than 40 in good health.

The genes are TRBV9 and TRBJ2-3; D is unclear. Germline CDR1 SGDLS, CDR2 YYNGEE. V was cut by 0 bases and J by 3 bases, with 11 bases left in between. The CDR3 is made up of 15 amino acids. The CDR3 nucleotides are TGTGCCAGCAGCGTAGAGGTGGGAAGGACAGATACGCAGTATTTT. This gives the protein CASSVEVGRTDTQYF. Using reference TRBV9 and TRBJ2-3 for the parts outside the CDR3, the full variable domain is DSGVTQTPKHLITATGQRVTLRCSPRSGDLSVYWYQQSLDQGLQFLIQYYNGEERAKGNILERFSAQQFPDLHSELNLSSLELGDSALYFCASSVEVGRTDTQYFGPGTRLTVL.

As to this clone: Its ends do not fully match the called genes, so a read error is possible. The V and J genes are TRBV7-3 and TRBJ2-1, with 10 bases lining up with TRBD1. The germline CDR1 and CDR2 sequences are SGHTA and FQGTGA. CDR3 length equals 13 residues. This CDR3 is CASSPNTGQGMIF. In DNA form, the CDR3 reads TGTGCCAGCAGCCCCAATACGGGACAGGGGATGATCTTC.

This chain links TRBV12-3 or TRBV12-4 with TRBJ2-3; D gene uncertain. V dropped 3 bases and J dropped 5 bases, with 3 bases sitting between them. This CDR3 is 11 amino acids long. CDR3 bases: TGTGCCAGCAGTTTCTTAGATACGCAGTATTTT. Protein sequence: CASSFLDTQYF.

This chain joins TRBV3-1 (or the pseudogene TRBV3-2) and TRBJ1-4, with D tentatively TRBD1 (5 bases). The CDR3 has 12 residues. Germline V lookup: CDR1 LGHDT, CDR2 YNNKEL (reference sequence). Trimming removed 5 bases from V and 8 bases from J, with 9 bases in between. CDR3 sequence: CASSRTTEKLFF. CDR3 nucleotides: TGTGCCAGCAGCAGGACAACAGAAAAACTGTTTTTT.

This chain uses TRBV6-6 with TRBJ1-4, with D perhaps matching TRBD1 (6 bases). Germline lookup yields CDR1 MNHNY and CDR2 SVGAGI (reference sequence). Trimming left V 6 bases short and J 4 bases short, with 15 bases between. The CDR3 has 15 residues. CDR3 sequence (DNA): TGTGCCAGCAGCCCCGGACAGCATATTAATGAAAAACTGTTTTTT. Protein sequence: CASSPGQHINEKLFF.

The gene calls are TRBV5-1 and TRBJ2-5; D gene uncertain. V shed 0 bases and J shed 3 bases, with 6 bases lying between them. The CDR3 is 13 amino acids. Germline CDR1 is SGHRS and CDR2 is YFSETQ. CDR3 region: CASSLGSKETQYF. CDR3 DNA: TGCGCCAGCAGCTTGGGCAGTAAAGAGACCCAGTACTTC.

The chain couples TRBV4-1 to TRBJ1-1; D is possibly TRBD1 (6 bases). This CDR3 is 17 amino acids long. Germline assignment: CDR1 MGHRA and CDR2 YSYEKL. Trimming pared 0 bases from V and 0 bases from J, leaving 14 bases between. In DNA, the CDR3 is TGCGCCAGCAGCCAAGATCCCATCGGGGGGCTGAACACTGAAGCTTTCTTT. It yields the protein CASSQDPIGGLNTEAFF.

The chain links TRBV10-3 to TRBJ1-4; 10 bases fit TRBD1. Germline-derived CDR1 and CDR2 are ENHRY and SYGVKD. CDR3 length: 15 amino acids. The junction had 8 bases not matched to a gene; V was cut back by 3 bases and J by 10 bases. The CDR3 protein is CAISDWDRGDGKLFF. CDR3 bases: TGTGCCATCAGTGATTGGGACAGGGGCGACGGAAAACTGTTTTTT.

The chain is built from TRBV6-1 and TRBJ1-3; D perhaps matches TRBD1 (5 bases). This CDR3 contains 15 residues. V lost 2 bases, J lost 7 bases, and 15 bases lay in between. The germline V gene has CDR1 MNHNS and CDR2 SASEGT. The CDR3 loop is CASSEYRGLKNTIYF. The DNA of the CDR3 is TGTGCCAGCAGTGAATATCGGGGGTTGAAGAACACCATATATTTT.

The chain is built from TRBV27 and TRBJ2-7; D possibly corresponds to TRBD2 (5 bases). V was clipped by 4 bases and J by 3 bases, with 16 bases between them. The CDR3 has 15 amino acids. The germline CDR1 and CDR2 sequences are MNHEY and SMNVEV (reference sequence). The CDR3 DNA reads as TGTGCCAGCAGTTCCCGGGGTGGTCCGGACTACGAGCAGTACTTC. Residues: CASSSRGGPDYEQYF.

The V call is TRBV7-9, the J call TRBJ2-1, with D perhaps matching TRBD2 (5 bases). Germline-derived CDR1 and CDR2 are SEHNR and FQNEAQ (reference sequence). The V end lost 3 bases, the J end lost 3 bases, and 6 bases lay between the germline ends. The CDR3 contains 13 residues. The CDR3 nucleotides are TGTGCCAGCAGCTTCCGGGGCTACAATGAGCAGTTCTTC. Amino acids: CASSFRGYNEQFF.

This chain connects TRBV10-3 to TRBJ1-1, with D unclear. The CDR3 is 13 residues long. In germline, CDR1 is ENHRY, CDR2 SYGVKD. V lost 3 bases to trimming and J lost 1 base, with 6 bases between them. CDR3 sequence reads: CAISDLGNTEAFF. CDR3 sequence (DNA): TGTGCCATCAGTGATCTGGGGAACACTGAAGCTTTCTTT.